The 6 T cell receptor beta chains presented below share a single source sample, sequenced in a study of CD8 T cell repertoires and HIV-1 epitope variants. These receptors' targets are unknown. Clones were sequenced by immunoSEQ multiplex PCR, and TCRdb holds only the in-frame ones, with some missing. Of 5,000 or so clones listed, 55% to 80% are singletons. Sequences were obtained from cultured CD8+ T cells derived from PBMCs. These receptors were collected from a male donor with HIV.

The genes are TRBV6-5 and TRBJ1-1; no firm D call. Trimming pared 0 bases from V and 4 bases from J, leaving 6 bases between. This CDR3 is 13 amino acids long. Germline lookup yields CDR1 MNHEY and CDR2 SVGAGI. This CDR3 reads CASSYSRRTEAFF. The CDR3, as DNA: TGTGCCAGCAGTTACTCGAGGCGCACTGAAGCTTTCTTT.

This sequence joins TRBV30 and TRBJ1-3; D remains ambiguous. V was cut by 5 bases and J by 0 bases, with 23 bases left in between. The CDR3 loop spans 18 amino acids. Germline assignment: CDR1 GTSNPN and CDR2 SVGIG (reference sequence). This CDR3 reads CAWEDFQPTSLSGNTIYF. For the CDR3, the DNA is TGTGCCTGGGAAGATTTCCAACCCACTTCCCTCTCTGGAAACACCATATATTTT.

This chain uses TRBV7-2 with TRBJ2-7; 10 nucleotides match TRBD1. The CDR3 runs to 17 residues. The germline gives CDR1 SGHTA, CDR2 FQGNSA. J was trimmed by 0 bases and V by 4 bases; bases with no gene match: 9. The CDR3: CASSSEGTGDNSYEQYF. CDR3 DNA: TGTGCCAGCAGCTCGGAAGGGACAGGGGATAACTCCTACGAGCAGTACTTC.

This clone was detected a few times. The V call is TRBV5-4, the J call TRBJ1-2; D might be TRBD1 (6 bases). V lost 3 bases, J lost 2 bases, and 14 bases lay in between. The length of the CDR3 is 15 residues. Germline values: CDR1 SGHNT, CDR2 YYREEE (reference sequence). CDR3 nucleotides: TGTGCCAGCAGCTATTGGGGGGGGCCAAACTATGGCTACACCTTC. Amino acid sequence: CASSYWGGPNYGYTF.

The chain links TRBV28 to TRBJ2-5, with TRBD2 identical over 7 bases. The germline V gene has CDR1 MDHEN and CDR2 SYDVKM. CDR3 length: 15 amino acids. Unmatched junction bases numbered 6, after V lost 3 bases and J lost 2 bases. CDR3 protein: CASSLGWREQETQYF. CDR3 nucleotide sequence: TGTGCCAGCAGTTTGGGGTGGCGGGAGCAAGAGACCCAGTACTTC.

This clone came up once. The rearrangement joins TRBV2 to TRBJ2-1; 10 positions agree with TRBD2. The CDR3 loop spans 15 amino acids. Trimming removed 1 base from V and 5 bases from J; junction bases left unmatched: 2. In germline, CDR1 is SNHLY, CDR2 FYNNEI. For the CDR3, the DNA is TGTGCCAGCAGTGAAGGGCTAGCGGGGGACAATGAGCAGTTCTTC. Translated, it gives CASSEGLAGDNEQFF.